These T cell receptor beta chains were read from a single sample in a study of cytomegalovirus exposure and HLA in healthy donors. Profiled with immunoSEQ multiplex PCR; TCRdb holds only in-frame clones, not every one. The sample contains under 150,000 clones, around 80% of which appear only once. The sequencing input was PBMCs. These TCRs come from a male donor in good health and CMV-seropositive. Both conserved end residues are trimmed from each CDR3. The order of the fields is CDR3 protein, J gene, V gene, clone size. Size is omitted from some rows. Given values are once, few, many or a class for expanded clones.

CDR3: ASRIRSNTGELF; J: TRBJ2-2; V: TRBV2; size: .
CDR3: ASSLDPVDTQY; J: TRBJ2-3; V: TRBV7-9; size: .
CDR3: ASSEALTWETDTQY; J: TRBJ2-3; V: TRBV2; size: .
CDR3: ASSADRDYGYT; J: TRBJ1-2; V: TRBV19; size: once
CDR3: ASSVEGWGRDIQY; J: TRBJ2-4; V: TRBV9; size: .
CDR3: ASSLTAGLLNTGELF; J: TRBJ2-2; V: TRBV7-9; size: .
CDR3: AASATGGAEQF; J: TRBJ2-1; V: TRBV19; size: .
CDR3: ASGTGEKDTQY; J: TRBJ2-3; V: TRBV11-1; size: few
CDR3: ASSVLKLGRAGELF; J: TRBJ2-2; V: TRBV7-9; size: .
CDR3: ASSFRLPIATNEKLF; J: TRBJ1-4; V: TRBV7-9; size: few
CDR3: ASSVGQLSTDTQY; J: TRBJ2-3; V: TRBV28; size: .
CDR3: ASSQGQTPLH; J: TRBJ1-6; V: TRBV14; size: once
CDR3: ASSLSSGGAGNRETQY; J: TRBJ2-5; V: TRBV7-9; size: .
CDR3: ASTFDRGHGYT; J: TRBJ1-2; V: TRBV2; size: .
CDR3: AWSVTPRGSPLH; J: TRBJ1-6; V: TRBV30; size: .
CDR3: ASSPGTGVHPNTEAF; J: TRBJ1-1; V: TRBV27; size: .
CDR3: ASSFGTSEAGELF; J: TRBJ2-2; V: TRBV11-3; size: once
CDR3: ASSDSFSYNSPLH; J: TRBJ1-6; V: TRBV6-1; size: few
CDR3: ASSFGFKN; J: TRBJ1-5; V: TRBV11-1; size: .
CDR3: ASSLGSPSPYEQY; J: TRBJ2-7; V: TRBV5-1; size: .
CDR3: ASSAKVTGLAFEQY; J: TRBJ2-7; V: TRBV7-9; size: .
CDR3: ASSLLFSGSTDTQY; J: TRBJ2-3; V: TRBV7-3; size: .
CDR3: AINRQGDYGYT; J: TRBJ1-2; V: TRBV10-3; size: .
CDR3: ASSEGSGDGTYEQY; J: .; V: TRBV9; size: .
CDR3: ASSQAGLGEKLF; J: TRBJ1-4; V: TRBV4-2; size: few
CDR3: ASSLRGYNDEQY; J: TRBJ2-7; V: TRBV7-3; size: .
CDR3: ASSPPQDRQTRGYT; J: TRBJ1-2; V: TRBV18; size: once
CDR3: ASSPGLDEQV; J: TRBJ2-1; V: TRBV2; size: .
CDR3: ASRLPGGQPQH; J: TRBJ1-5; V: TRBV6-1; size: .
CDR3: ASSLGGYAGGDEQY; J: TRBJ2-7; V: TRBV7-9; size: .
CDR3: ASSYRTSGGADNEQF; J: TRBJ2-1; V: TRBV4-1; size: .
CDR3: ASRNRGYNEQY; J: TRBJ2-7; V: TRBV5-4; size: .
CDR3: AAGQEPNSPLH; J: TRBJ1-6; V: TRBV6-1; size: few
CDR3: ASSFQAGGISPLH; J: TRBJ1-6; V: TRBV27; size: .
CDR3: ASSLASSWGGYT; J: TRBJ1-2; V: TRBV5-6; size: .
CDR3: ASRTLTSVTYNEQF; J: TRBJ2-1; V: TRBV28; size: once
CDR3: ASSSYRDRGYEQY; J: TRBJ2-7; V: TRBV7-6; size: .
CDR3: AGRGGRPRSEQF; J: TRBJ2-1; V: TRBV7-9; size: .
CDR3: ASSVAGSYEQY; J: TRBJ2-7; V: TRBV7-6; size: once
CDR3: ASSLESGGYNEQF; J: TRBJ2-1; V: TRBV28; size: .
CDR3: ASGQGVSQPQH; J: TRBJ1-5; V: TRBV19; size: .
CDR3: ASSLGQEGEQY; J: TRBJ2-7; V: TRBV2; size: few
CDR3: ASTTDKYNEQF; J: TRBJ2-1; V: TRBV2; size: .
CDR3: ASSFSLGQY; J: TRBJ2-7; V: TRBV7-8; size: .
CDR3: ASSQDRTSGIETQY; J: TRBJ2-5; V: TRBV4-2; size: once